A single sample is the source of the 28 T cell receptor beta chains below, sequenced in a study of blood T cell repertoires in COVID-19. Clones were sequenced by immunoSEQ multiplex PCR, and TCRdb holds only the in-frame ones, with some missing. The repertoire includes more than 200,000 clones, around four fifths of them detected once, and around 8% sits in the top ten. The source material was peripheral blood. These receptors were obtained from a woman older than 75 with COVID-19, enrolled during active disease.

The gene calls are TRBV4-1 and TRBJ2-6, with D possibly TRBD2 on 5 matching bases. The V gene's germline CDR1 is MGHRA and CDR2 YSYEKL. CDR3 length equals 17 residues. The V gene lost 3 bases and the J gene lost 0 bases, with 12 bases spanning the gap. CDR3 residues: CASSQDLGLSGANVLTF. The CDR3 DNA is TGCGCCAGCAGCCAGGACCTCGGACTCTCTGGGGCCAACGTCCTGACTTTC.

The rearrangement uses TRBV9 and TRBJ2-7, with 7 bases aligning to TRBD1. V shed 6 bases and J 0 bases; nucleotides not matched to a gene: 9. Germline CDR1 SGDLS, CDR2 YYNGEE. The CDR3 runs 15 residues. CDR3 region: CASNRDGDSSYEQYF. The CDR3 DNA reads TGTGCCAGCAACCGAGATGGGGACAGCTCCTACGAGCAGTACTTC.

The V call is TRBV5-4, the J call TRBJ1-2, with 7 positions matching TRBD1. Germline V lookup: CDR1 SGHNT, CDR2 YYREEE (reference sequence). The CDR3 totals 13 residues. With V trimmed by 4 bases and J by 4 bases, 4 bases remained unmatched. CDR3 protein: CASSQGVSYGYTF. CDR3 nucleotides: TGTGCCAGCAGCCAGGGGGTCAGCTATGGCTACACCTTC.

This clone has only a few counts. CDR3 loop: CASSYYRYSNQPQHF. Here the CDR3 DNA reads TGTGCCAGCAGTTACTACAGATATAGCAATCAGCCCCAGCATTTT. The chain is built from TRBV6-2 or TRBV6-3 and TRBJ1-5; D unclear. The CDR3 has 15 residues. The V end was cut by 1 base, the J end by 0 bases, with 7 bases between. Germline V gives CDR1 MNHEY, CDR2 SVGEGT.

The chain employs TRBV7-2 and TRBJ2-7, with 7 bases matching TRBD1. V dropped 5 bases and J dropped 3; count of bases not matched to a gene: 7. This CDR3 has 14 amino acids. Per germline, CDR1 SGHTA and CDR2 FQGNSA. The CDR3 nucleotides read TGTGCCAGCAGCCCTCCGGCAGGGGGCTACGAGCAGTACTTC. As protein: CASSPPAGGYEQYF.

The V gene is TRBV18, the J gene TRBJ2-7, with D unclear. The CDR3 length is 13 residues. Between the trimmed V and J ends, which lost 4 bases and 3 bases, there was a span of 10 bases. Germline V gene lookup returns CDR1 KGHSH and CDR2 LQKENI. The CDR3 here is CASSLTSNYEQYF. The CDR3, as DNA: TGTGCCAGCTCACTTACTTCAAACTACGAGCAGTACTTC.

The V gene is TRBV18, the J gene TRBJ1-1, with 7 bases matching TRBD1. V trimming: 4 bases; J trimming: 3 bases; junction bases outside the gene matches: 11. Germline values: CDR1 KGHSH, CDR2 LQKENI. The CDR3 is 16 amino acids. The CDR3 loop is CASSRSVDRADTEAFF. CDR3 in DNA: TGTGCCAGCTCACGTTCAGTTGACAGGGCAGACACTGAAGCTTTCTTT.

The V and J genes are TRBV25-1 and TRBJ1-2, with TRBD1 matching 7 bases. The germline V gene has CDR1 MGHDK and CDR2 SYGVNS. The trim removed 0 bases at V and 4 bases at J, leaving 5 bases unmatched. CDR3 length equals 15 residues. The CDR3 DNA reads TGTGCCAGCAGTGAATACCCAGGGGGTCTCTATGGCTACACCTTC. Translation gives CASSEYPGGLYGYTF.

V and J are TRBV2 and TRBJ2-3, with D perhaps matching TRBD2 (5 bases). Trimming removed 6 bases from V and 0 bases from J, with 16 bases in between. Germline V CDR1 and CDR2: SNHLY, FYNNEI. CDR3 length: 16 residues. The CDR3 loop reads CASSRGLERSTDTQYF. CDR3 nucleotide sequence: TGTGCCAGCAGCCGAGGGTTGGAGAGAAGCACAGATACGCAGTATTTT.

The V call is TRBV27, the J call TRBJ1-1; 7 bases match TRBD1. The V segment lost 5 bases and the J segment 1 base; nucleotides outside the gene matches: 7. Per the germline V gene, CDR1 is MNHEY and CDR2 is SMNVEV (reference sequence). The CDR3 sequence is 15 residues long. The CDR3, as DNA: TGTGCCAGCAGTCAGGACAGGACCTCGAACACTGAAGCTTTCTTT. This sequence encodes CASSQDRTSNTEAFF.

The genes are TRBV5-1 and TRBJ2-7, with 8 bases that match TRBD1. The germline V gene encodes CDR1 SGHRS and CDR2 YFSETQ. V trimming: 0 bases; J trimming: 3 bases; junction bases outside the gene matches: 5. This CDR3 is 15 amino acids long. CDR3 sequence (DNA): TGCGCCAGCAGCTTGGGGGCGACAGGGGTCTACGAGCAGTACTTC. Translating gives CASSLGATGVYEQYF.

The V call is TRBV7-9, the J call TRBJ1-6; 10 nucleotides line up with TRBD1. Germline CDR1 SEHNR, CDR2 FQNEAQ (reference sequence). V dropped 1 base and J dropped 8; count of bases not matched to a gene: 2. The CDR3 is 15 residues long. The CDR3 bases are TGTGCCAGCAGCTTAGGAGGGACAGGGGATTCACCCCTCCACTTT. This translates into CASSLGGTGDSPLHF.

This chain connects TRBV3-1 (or the pseudogene TRBV3-2) to TRBJ1-1; no clear D. Trimming took off 4 bases at V and 9 bases at J, with 12 bases between the two ends. This CDR3 contains 12 residues. CDR1 LGHDT and CDR2 YNNKEL come from the germline V gene (reference sequence). CDR3 amino acids: CASSREGRQAFF. The DNA of the CDR3 is TGTGCCAGCAGCCGGGAGGGCAGGCAAGCTTTCTTT.

This clone has just one count. In DNA, the CDR3 is TGTGCCAGCAGCCCGGGGGGGCAGGGTAACACCGGGGAGCTGTTTTTT. Protein sequence: CASSPGGQGNTGELFF. This chain links TRBV5-4 with TRBJ2-2; TRBD2 agrees at 8 bases. Trimming cost V 4 bases and J 2 bases; bases outside gene matches: 7. The CDR3 is 16 amino acids. Germline assignment: CDR1 SGHNT and CDR2 YYREEE (reference sequence).

The genes are TRBV3-1 (or the pseudogene TRBV3-2) and TRBJ2-1; no definite D call. V was shortened by 1 base and J by 12 bases, with 16 bases between the two germline ends. Germline lookup yields CDR1 LGHDT and CDR2 YNNKEL (reference sequence). This CDR3 comprises 14 residues. This CDR3 reads CASSQGRVPLGQFF. The CDR3 nucleotides are TGTGCCAGCAGCCAAGGCCGGGTACCATTAGGGCAGTTCTTC.

This sequence joins TRBV5-1 and TRBJ2-2; a weak D match, TRBD1 (6 bases). This CDR3 spans 14 amino acids. Per germline, CDR1 SGHRS and CDR2 YFSETQ. The V end lost 4 bases, the J end lost 2 bases, and 9 bases lay between the germline ends. CDR3 region: CASSGGRNTGELFF. The CDR3 nucleotides read TGCGCCAGCAGCGGGGGCAGAAACACCGGGGAGCTGTTTTTT.

This clone was recorded only once. The genes are TRBV11-2 and TRBJ2-5; 11 nucleotides agree with TRBD2. This CDR3 spans 15 amino acids. The germline CDR1 and CDR2 sequences are SGHAT and FQNNGV. V was pared by 5 bases and J by 5 bases, with 7 bases of the junction left unmatched. This chain's CDR3 is CASSATSGDWETQYF. DNA of the CDR3: TGTGCCAGCAGCGCGACTAGCGGGGACTGGGAGACCCAGTACTTC.

V and J are TRBV6-2 or TRBV6-3 and TRBJ1-1, with D perhaps TRBD1 (6 bases). The V gene lost 0 bases and the J gene lost 6 bases, with 17 bases spanning the gap. The germline V gene has CDR1 MNHEY and CDR2 SVGEGT. This CDR3 contains 16 residues. CDR3: CASSYSSGVGTSEAFF. The CDR3, as DNA: TGTGCCAGCAGTTACTCCTCAGGGGTAGGGACGTCTGAAGCTTTCTTT.

Remarks on this clone: Different DNA sequences within this sample yield the same CDR3. This chain uses TRBV30 with TRBJ1-4; D gene uncertain. The CDR3 is 11 amino acids. Trimming left V 0 bases short and J 8 bases short, with 4 bases between. Germline V gene data show CDR1 as GTSNPN and CDR2 as SVGIG (reference sequence). In DNA, the CDR3 is TGTGCCTGGAGTGTAGAGGAAAAACTGTTTTTT. It specifies CAWSVEEKLFF.

The chain links TRBV10-1 to TRBJ2-5, with D perhaps matching TRBD1 (6 bases). The CDR3 covers 14 residues. Germline V gene lookup returns CDR1 WNHNN and CDR2 SYGVQD (reference sequence). V lost 2 bases and J 2 bases, leaving 9 bases between the germline ends. Here the CDR3 DNA reads TGCGCCAGCAGTGAGACAGGGAAACAAGAGACCCAGTACTTC. Translated: CASSETGKQETQYF.

The chain recombines TRBV27 with TRBJ1-1; D is perhaps TRBD1 (5 bases). Per germline, CDR1 MNHEY and CDR2 SMNVEV (reference sequence). Deletions cut 8 bases from V and 0 bases from J, with 10 bases between. The CDR3 spans 13 residues. For the CDR3, the DNA is TGTGCCAGCGCGGGACGGATGAACACTGAAGCTTTCTTT. It specifies CASAGRMNTEAFF.

The V gene is TRBV9, the J gene TRBJ2-2, with TRBD2 identical over 8 bases. Germline CDR1 reads SGDLS; CDR2 reads YYNGEE. Trimming at V came to 4 bases and at J to 4 bases, leaving 6 bases not matched to a gene. CDR3 size: 15 residues. The CDR3 bases are TGTGCCAGCAGCTCGGGACTAGTCCCCACCGGGGAGCTGTTTTTT. Translated, it gives CASSSGLVPTGELFF.

J is TRBJ1-2 and V is TRBV19; D gene uncertain. This CDR3 has 14 amino acids. V was shortened by 5 bases and J by 1 base, with 11 bases between the two germline ends. The germline V gene encodes CDR1 LNHDA and CDR2 SQIVND (reference sequence). The CDR3 DNA follows: TGTGCCAGTAGTGAGGGAATTCGTAACTATGGCTACACCTTC. Translation gives CASSEGIRNYGYTF.

This chain joins TRBV27 and TRBJ2-7; 8 bases line up with TRBD1. Germline CDR1 and CDR2: MNHEY and SMNVEV (reference sequence). CDR3 length equals 13 residues. J gave up 3 bases and V 5 bases, and 3 bases lay outside the gene matches. The CDR3 coding sequence is TGTGCCAGCAGTCCCGGGACAGGCTACGAGCAGTACTTC. It encodes CASSPGTGYEQYF.

The V call is TRBV11-3, the J call TRBJ2-2; perhaps TRBD1 as D (6 bases). The DNA matches TRBJ1-4 better at its end, which makes the J call doubtful. This CDR3 is 12 amino acids long. Germline CDR1 reads SGHNT; CDR2 reads YENEEA. The CDR3 sequence: CASSLAQGKLFF. CDR3 nucleotide sequence: TGTGCCAGCAGCTTGGCACAGGGAAAACTGTTTTTT.

The chain is built from TRBV5-1 and TRBJ2-1; 8 bases are shared with TRBD2. The CDR3 extends over 14 amino acids. V was pared by 7 bases and J by 5 bases, with 8 bases of the junction left unmatched. In germline, CDR1 is SGHRS, CDR2 YFSETQ. The CDR3 coding sequence is TGCGCCAGCGGCCGCGGGGGGTCGAACAATGAGCAGTTCTTC. Translated: CASGRGGSNNEQFF. Based on the CDR3 plus reference TRBV5-1 and TRBJ2-1, the full variable domain is KAGVTQTPRYLIKTRGQQVTLSCSPISGHRSVSWYQQTPGQGLQFLFEYFSETQRNKGNFPGRFSGRQFSNSRSEMNVSTLELGDSALYLCASGRGGSNNEQFFGPGTRLTVL.

The sample holds a few counts of this clone. This CDR3 reads CASSLASGGNEKLFF. CDR3 bases: TGTGCCAGCAGCTTAGCCAGTGGAGGAAATGAAAAACTGTTTTTT. V is TRBV7-6 and J is TRBJ1-4; no clear D gene. The CDR3 is made up of 15 amino acids. In germline, CDR1 is SGHVS, CDR2 FNYEAQ. Trimming stripped 0 bases from V and 5 bases from J, with 10 bases between.

This chain connects TRBV9 to TRBJ1-1; 9 nucleotides agree with TRBD1. With V trimmed by 3 bases and J by 7 bases, 7 bases remained unmatched. The CDR3 loop spans 14 amino acids. In germline, CDR1 is SGDLS, CDR2 YYNGEE. The chain's CDR3 is CASSGGTGKVEAFF. DNA of the CDR3: TGTGCCAGCAGCGGCGGGACAGGGAAGGTTGAAGCTTTCTTT.